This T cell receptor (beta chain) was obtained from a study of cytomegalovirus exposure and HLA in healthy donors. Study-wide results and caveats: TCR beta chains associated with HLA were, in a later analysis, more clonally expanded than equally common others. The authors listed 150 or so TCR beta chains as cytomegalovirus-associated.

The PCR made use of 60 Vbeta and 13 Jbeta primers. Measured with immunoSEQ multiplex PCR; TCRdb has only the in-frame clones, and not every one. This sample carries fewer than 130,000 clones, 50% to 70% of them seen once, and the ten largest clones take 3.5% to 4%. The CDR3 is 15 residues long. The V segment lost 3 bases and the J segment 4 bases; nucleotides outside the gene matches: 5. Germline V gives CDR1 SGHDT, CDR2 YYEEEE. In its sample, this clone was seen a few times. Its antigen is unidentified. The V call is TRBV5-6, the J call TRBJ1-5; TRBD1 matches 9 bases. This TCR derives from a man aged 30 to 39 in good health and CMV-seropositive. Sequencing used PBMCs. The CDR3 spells CASSYAQGANQPQHF. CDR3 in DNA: TGTGCCAGCAGCTACGCACAGGGGGCGAATCAGCCCCAGCATTTT.